The source of this TCR beta chain is a study of blood T cell repertoires in COVID-19. Across the study: Samples representing acute and convalescent COVID-19 were sourced from the United States, Italy and Spain. The cDNA or gDNA used as material had been derived from T cells, B-cell-depleted T cells, or PBMCs.

Authors' data handling: The authors estimated nucleated cell counts from reference gene primer amplification. Assay used: immunoSEQ multiplex PCR; TCRdb lists only in-frame clones, some missing. D and trimming come from the DNA, and the V and J calls and clone size come from that table. The table has a few hundred thousand clones, 80% to 90% seen once. This CDR3 spans 13 amino acids. With 7 bases clipped from V and 7 bases from J, the junction kept 6 bases outside the gene matches. Germline CDR1 reads MNHEY; CDR2 reads SVGAGI. Enrolled through a virtual design, the participants were between 18 and 89 years of age and came from under 30 US areas.

The rearrangement joins TRBV6-5 to TRBJ1-2; 10 bases align to TRBD1. This clonotype originated in a man aged 25-45 years with acute COVID-19. Sequenced: PBMCs or T cells enriched from blood (not recorded which). In nucleotides, the CDR3 is TGTGCCAGCAAGTTACGGGACAGGGGTGGCTACACCTTC. Residues: CASKLRDRGGYTF.